This T cell receptor beta chain was captured by sequencing in a study of blood T cells in healthy people across ages. Alongside a J-beta primer mix, a sample-barcoded 5' primer served in a second PCR lasting roughly 7 to 12 cycles. One entry per CDR3 protein, called by TCRdb with MiXCR from the 5' RACE reads. The sample records some 640,000 distinct CDR3 sequences, roughly 30% being singletons. This clonotype was picked up many times. V was clipped by 5 bases and J by 8 bases; unmatched bases: 8. The germline gives CDR1 MNHEY, CDR2 SMNVEV (reference sequence). The CDR3 runs to 13 residues. The gene calls are TRBV27 and TRBJ2-7, with TRBD1 matching over 8 bases. The material sequenced was blood. The sequence was collected from a woman older than 75 in good health. The CDR3 reads CASSHGQGEKQYF. The CDR3 bases are TGTGCCAGCAGTCACGGACAGGGAGAAAAGCAGTACTTC.